This entry lists 22 T cell receptor beta chains sequenced from one sample in a study of cytomegalovirus exposure and HLA in healthy donors. Both 60 Vbeta primers and 13 Jbeta primers went into the PCR. Assay used: immunoSEQ multiplex PCR; TCRdb lists only in-frame clones, some missing. This sample has 180,000 or so clones, with roughly 82% found just once. The specimen was PBMCs. These receptors all stem from a man in his forties or fifties in good health and CMV-seronegative.

This clone has a single count. The CDR3 bases are TGTGCCTGGCCAAACGCAAGGCACAGGACCACTTGCCACGATAGCAATCAGCCCCAGCATTTT. Its translation is CAWPNARHRTTCHDSNQPQHF. The chain uses TRBV30 and TRBJ1-5; possible D gene TRBD1, 5 bases. The CDR3 is made up of 21 amino acids. The V gene lost 5 bases and the J gene lost 0 bases, with 32 bases spanning the gap. The germline V gene encodes CDR1 GTSNPN and CDR2 SVGIG (reference sequence).

This clone has only a few counts. This chain connects TRBV5-1 to TRBJ2-3; 11 bases match TRBD2. CDR3 length: 16 amino acids. Germline-derived CDR1 and CDR2 are SGHRS and YFSETQ. With 0 bases clipped from V and 1 base from J, the junction kept 1 base outside the gene matches. CDR3 coding DNA: TGCGCCAGCAGCTTGGCACTAGCGGGGGGCACAGATACGCAGTATTTT. Protein sequence: CASSLALAGGTDTQYF.

The chain joins TRBV5-1 to TRBJ2-5, with TRBD2 matching over 10 bases. In germline, CDR1 is SGHRS, CDR2 YFSETQ. This CDR3 has 14 residues. V trimming: 4 bases; J trimming: 5 bases; junction bases outside the gene matches: 5. The CDR3 loop is CASSTTSGRETQYF. The CDR3 DNA reads TGCGCCAGCAGCACGACTAGCGGGCGGGAGACCCAGTACTTC.

The gene calls are TRBV11-2 and TRBJ2-7, with D perhaps TRBD1 (5 bases). Germline values: CDR1 SGHAT, CDR2 FQNNGV. Trimming cost V 5 bases and J 1 base, with 12 bases left between them. The CDR3 extends over 14 amino acids. The chain's CDR3 is CASSHSQGSYEQYF. CDR3 bases: TGTGCCAGCAGCCACTCGCAGGGTTCCTACGAGCAGTACTTC.

CDR3 nucleotide sequence: TGTGCCAGTAGAAACCGGACGGGGAATTCTGGGGCCAACGTCCTGACTTTC. As protein: CASRNRTGNSGANVLTF. V usage is TRBV19 and J usage is TRBJ2-6; tentatively, D is TRBD2 (5 bases). In germline, CDR1 is LNHDA, CDR2 SQIVND (reference sequence). V was shortened by 6 bases and J by 1 base, with 16 bases between the two germline ends. The CDR3 is made up of 17 amino acids. Combining the CDR3 with reference TRBV19 and TRBJ2-6 gives the whole variable domain DGGITQSPKYLFRKEGQNVTLSCEQNLNHDAMYWYRQDPGQGLRLIYYSQIVNDFQKGDIAEGYSVSREKKESFPLTVTSAQKNPTAFYLCASRNRTGNSGANVLTFGAGSRLTVL.

A remark on this clone: Its ends do not fully match the called genes, so a read error is possible. The chain carries TRBV7-7 and TRBJ2-7; 10 bases agree with TRBD1. The CDR3 is 13 amino acids. Germline V gene data show CDR1 as SSHAT and CDR2 as FNYEAQ (reference sequence). The CDR3 protein is CASSMGQGSEQYF. As DNA, the CDR3 is TGTGCTAGCAGCATGGGACAGGGGAGCGAGCAGTACTTC.

The table lists this clone with a few counts. The chain joins TRBV4-3 to TRBJ2-7, with a tentative D call TRBD1 (6 bases). V was clipped by 3 bases and J by 6 bases, with 15 bases between them. Germline values: CDR1 LGHNA, CDR2 YSLEER. The CDR3 loop spans 14 amino acids. The CDR3 coding sequence is TGCGCCAGCAGCCAGGACGGGACACACGTCGAGCAGTACTTC. This codes for CASSQDGTHVEQYF.

This clone was seen once. This chain joins TRBV11-3 and TRBJ2-1; 14 bases agree with TRBD2. V shed 1 base and J 10 bases; nucleotides not matched to a gene: 3. The germline V gene has CDR1 SGHNT and CDR2 YENEEA. This CDR3 is built from 15 residues. The CDR3 coding sequence is TGTGCCAGCAGCTTAGGGACTAGCGGGGGGAGCGAGCAGTTCTTC. Protein product: CASSLGTSGGSEQFF. Based on the CDR3 plus reference TRBV11-3 and TRBJ2-1, the full variable domain is EAGVVQSPRYKIIEKKQPVAFWCNPISGHNTLYWYLQNLGQGPELLIRYENEEAVDDSQLPKDRFSAERLKGVDSTLKIQPAELGDSAVYLCASSLGTSGGSEQFFGPGTRLTVL.

The chain couples TRBV9 to TRBJ2-1; 7 nucleotides match TRBD1. Germline CDR1 SGDLS, CDR2 YYNGEE. CDR3 length equals 16 residues. With 1 base clipped from V and 4 bases from J, the junction kept 8 bases outside the gene matches. The chain's CDR3 is CASSVLTGANYNEQFF. CDR3 DNA: TGTGCCAGCAGCGTACTAACAGGGGCTAATTACAATGAGCAGTTCTTC.

The V gene is TRBV4-2, the J gene TRBJ2-2; the D gene is possibly TRBD2 (5 bases). Germline CDR1 is LGHNA and CDR2 is YNFKEQ. V lost 0 bases and J lost 4, with 6 bases in between. The CDR3 extends over 14 amino acids. This CDR3 reads CASSQEGSTGELFF. In DNA form, the CDR3 reads TGTGCCAGCAGCCAAGAAGGGAGCACCGGGGAGCTGTTTTTT.

This clone was found a few times. The chain recombines TRBV7-3 with TRBJ1-1, with TRBD1 matching over 7 bases. Germline V lookup: CDR1 SGHTA, CDR2 FQGTGA. The CDR3 is 13 residues long. The V and J ends lost 0 bases and 8 bases, in that order; junction bases with no gene match: 3. The CDR3 loop reads CASSLTDRLEAFF. The CDR3 nucleotides are TGTGCCAGCAGCTTAACGGACAGGTTGGAAGCTTTCTTT.

This clone showed up just a few times. The V call is TRBV30, the J call TRBJ2-1; 7 bases agree with TRBD2. Trimming cost V 2 bases and J 5 bases; bases outside gene matches: 9. Looked up from germline, CDR1 is GTSNPN and CDR2 is SVGIG (reference sequence). The CDR3 loop spans 15 amino acids. CDR3 sequence (DNA): TGTGCCTGGAGTAAGGCCTTAGCGGGCAACAATGAGCAGTTCTTC. Amino acids: CAWSKALAGNNEQFF.

This chain links TRBV19 with TRBJ1-2; possible D gene TRBD1, 5 bases. Germline V gene sequence: CDR1 LNHDA, CDR2 SQIVND (reference sequence). The CDR3 totals 12 residues. Trimming shortened V by 8 bases and J by 8 bases, and 15 bases separated the two germline ends. As DNA, the CDR3 is TGTGCCAGTCAAACAGGCACGAAAGGCTACACCTTC. It yields the protein CASQTGTKGYTF.

The chain couples TRBV6-6 to TRBJ1-5; D gene unclear. The V gene's germline CDR1 is MNHNY and CDR2 SVGAGI (reference sequence). Trimming cost V 2 bases and J 0 bases, with 8 bases left between them. CDR3 size: 15 residues. The CDR3 region has the DNA TGTGCCAGCAGTTACGCAGAAGTTAGCAATCAGCCCCAGCATTTT. This encodes CASSYAEVSNQPQHF.

The rearrangement uses TRBV10-3 and TRBJ1-3, with no clear D. The CDR3 has 15 residues. Trimming took 8 bases from V and 0 from J, leaving 14 bases between them. Germline loops: CDR1 ENHRY, CDR2 SYGVKD. The chain's CDR3 is CAISLPEVSGNTIYF. The CDR3 DNA follows: TGTGCCATCTCCCTACCCGAAGTCTCTGGAAACACCATATATTTT.

The V call is TRBV4-1, the J call TRBJ2-1; 8 nucleotides line up with TRBD2. The V and J ends lost 1 base and 6 bases, in that order; junction bases with no gene match: 5. The CDR3 runs 15 residues. The germline gives CDR1 MGHRA, CDR2 YSYEKL. The CDR3 DNA is TGCGCCAGCAGCCAAGGGCCGGGACTAGTCAATGAGCAGTTCTTC. It yields the protein CASSQGPGLVNEQFF.

This clone was seen a single time. The chain carries TRBV7-9 and TRBJ2-2; TRBD1 might be the D (6 bases). Trimming pared 6 bases from V and 5 bases from J, leaving 16 bases between. Per germline, CDR1 SEHNR and CDR2 FQNEAQ (reference sequence). The CDR3 runs 15 residues. This chain's CDR3 is CASSFYRVGTGELFF. The CDR3 nucleotides read TGTGCCAGCAGTTTCTACAGGGTAGGGACCGGGGAGCTGTTTTTT.

The rearrangement uses TRBV6-5 and TRBJ1-5; 7 nucleotides line up with TRBD1. Germline-derived CDR1 and CDR2 are MNHEY and SVGAGI. V lost 4 bases, J lost 4 bases, and 7 bases stayed unmatched. The CDR3 runs 15 residues. CDR3 amino acids: CASSSEGAINQPQHF. CDR3 nucleotide sequence: TGTGCCAGCAGTTCTGAGGGGGCGATTAATCAGCCCCAGCATTTT.

The chain combines TRBV5-6 with TRBJ1-6, with 9 bases matching TRBD1. Germline CDR1 reads SGHDT; CDR2 reads YYEEEE. Trimming cost V 7 bases and J 9 bases; bases outside gene matches: 8. The CDR3 is 14 amino acids. CDR3 sequence reads: CASGYRGQGSPLHF. The CDR3 nucleotides read TGTGCCAGCGGATACAGGGGGCAGGGTTCACCCCTCCACTTT.

This clone showed up just once. V and J are TRBV6-5 and TRBJ2-3; 8 positions match TRBD1. The CDR3 is 15 residues long. CDR1 is MNHEY, CDR2 SVGAGI, per germline. V shed 6 bases and J 4 bases; nucleotides not matched to a gene: 9. The CDR3 nucleotides read TGTGCCAGCAGCCGACAGGGGAGTAGCTCAGATACGCAGTATTTT. This codes for CASSRQGSSSDTQYF.

The V call is TRBV14, the J call TRBJ2-3, with D tentatively TRBD2 (5 bases). The CDR3 has 16 residues. Germline V gives CDR1 SGHDN, CDR2 FVKESK. The V end was cut by 3 bases, the J end by 0 bases, with 13 bases between. CDR3 in amino acids: CASSQGSEASTDTQYF. The DNA of the CDR3 is TGTGCCAGCAGCCAGGGTAGCGAGGCTAGCACAGATACGCAGTATTTT.

This chain uses TRBV4-2 with TRBJ2-5, with D maybe TRBD2 (5 bases). V shed 2 bases and J shed 5 bases, with 21 bases lying between them. Germline values: CDR1 LGHNA, CDR2 YNFKEQ. The CDR3 is 17 residues long. The CDR3: CASSQNLPREVEETQYF. CDR3 nucleotides: TGTGCCAGCAGCCAAAATCTGCCGAGGGAAGTAGAGGAGACCCAGTACTTC.